The 14 T cell receptor beta chains below were found in one sample sequenced in a study of beta chain features in type 1 diabetes. Expressed TCRB transcripts were sequenced after all isolated RNA was converted to cDNA. Profiled with immunoSEQ multiplex PCR; TCRdb holds only in-frame clones, not every one. The table lists 680,000 or so clones, roughly a sixth of them singletons, with approximately 0.093% in the top ten. Sequences were obtained from naive CD4+ T cells from blood. All receptors come from a man between 18 and 29 years old in good health.

This clone has a handful of counts. CDR3 DNA sequence: TGCAGTGGTAGAGGGGAATATAGGACTGAAGCTTTCTTT. Translating it yields CSGRGEYRTEAFF. V gene TRBV29-1 combines with J gene TRBJ1-1; D is perhaps TRBD1 (5 bases). CDR1 and CDR2 from the germline V gene are SQVTM and ANQGSEA. The CDR3 extends over 13 amino acids.

The chain links TRBV5-1 to TRBJ1-1; weak D call: TRBD1 (6 bases). The CDR3 runs to 14 residues. V was shortened by 4 bases and J by 4 bases, with 14 bases between the two germline ends. Germline V lookup: CDR1 SGHRS, CDR2 YFSETQ. CDR3 amino acids: CASSPQGLTTEAFF. The CDR3 region has the DNA TGCGCCAGCAGCCCCCAGGGGCTCACCACTGAAGCTTTCTTT.

The chain links TRBV5-6 to TRBJ2-1, with 7 bases fitting TRBD1. This CDR3 comprises 15 residues. The V gene end was trimmed by 3 bases and the J gene end by 6 bases; junction bases not matched to a gene: 9. The germline V gene has CDR1 SGHDT and CDR2 YYEEEE. CDR3 sequence (DNA): TGTGCCAGCAGCTCACTACAGGGGCTTCTCAATGAGCAGTTCTTC. Residues: CASSSLQGLLNEQFF.

This clone has just a few counts. The chain is built from TRBV5-1 and TRBJ2-7; D uncertain. In germline, CDR1 is SGHRS, CDR2 YFSETQ. The V end lost 0 bases, the J end lost 2 bases, and 12 bases lay between the germline ends. This CDR3 has 15 residues. The DNA of the CDR3 is TGCGCCAGCAGCTTGGCTGCGACGGTCGCCTACGAGCAGTACTTC. It translates to CASSLAATVAYEQYF.

This clone was observed a handful of times. The chain couples TRBV5-1 to TRBJ2-5; D could derive from TRBD1 or TRBD2 (6 bases each). Trimming removed 5 bases at V and 5 bases at J, with 13 bases between. This CDR3 has 13 amino acids. From germline, CDR1 is SGHRS and CDR2 YFSETQ. CDR3 in amino acids: CASSEVGGETQYF. The CDR3 coding sequence is TGCGCCAGCAGTGAGGTCGGGGGCGAGACCCAGTACTTC.

The chain has TRBV9 and TRBJ2-2; 7 nucleotides line up with TRBD1. This CDR3 region has 14 residues. Trimming removed 4 bases from V and 5 bases from J; junction bases left unmatched: 5. Germline V gives CDR1 SGDLS, CDR2 YYNGEE. The CDR3 DNA reads TGTGCCAGCAGCCCGAGGGGGCCTACCGGGGAGCTGTTTTTT. Its protein product is CASSPRGPTGELFF.

V is TRBV7-9 and J is TRBJ1-2; D is unclear. CDR3 size: 13 residues. The germline V gene encodes CDR1 SEHNR and CDR2 FQNEAQ (reference sequence). Trimming took off 5 bases at V and 7 bases at J, with 14 bases between the two ends. DNA for the CDR3: TGTGCCAGCAGCCCCGAGTCAGTCTCTGGCTACACCTTC. Translation gives CASSPESVSGYTF.

In its sample, this clone was seen a few times. The V gene is TRBV9, the J gene TRBJ2-1; 8 bases align to TRBD2. Germline V lookup: CDR1 SGDLS, CDR2 YYNGEE. Trimming cost V 3 bases and J 0 bases; bases outside gene matches: 5. This CDR3 contains 16 residues. CDR3 region: CASSARLASSYNEQFF. CDR3 nucleotide sequence: TGTGCCAGCAGCGCTCGACTAGCGAGCTCCTACAATGAGCAGTTCTTC.

V and J are TRBV6-4 and TRBJ2-4, with D unclear. The germline CDR1 and CDR2 sequences are MRHNA and SNTAGT. The CDR3 contains 14 residues. Trimming shortened V by 6 bases and J by 0 bases, and 9 bases separated the two germline ends. In DNA form, the CDR3 reads TGTGCCAGCAGGGTAGTGCTAGCCAAAAACATTCAGTACTTC. The encoded protein is CASRVVLAKNIQYF.

This clone was seen only a few times. The chain has TRBV6-5 and TRBJ1-5, with TRBD1 as a possible D gene (6 bases). The length of the CDR3 is 15 residues. The V end was cut by 6 bases, the J end by 0 bases, with 12 bases between. The V gene's germline CDR1 is MNHEY and CDR2 SVGAGI. In DNA form, the CDR3 reads TGTGCCAGCAGCCCAGGGGCCCCTAGCAATCAGCCCCAGCATTTT. Its protein is CASSPGAPSNQPQHF.

The chain has TRBV5-1 and TRBJ1-4; 10 bases are shared with TRBD1. CDR3 size: 14 residues. The J segment lost 5 bases and the V segment lost 3 bases, leaving 1 base of the junction unmatched. CDR1 and CDR2 (germline): SGHRS, YFSETQ. The CDR3 spells CASSSGQGNEKLFF. CDR3 coding DNA: TGCGCCAGCAGCTCGGGACAGGGGAATGAAAAACTGTTTTTT. The whole variable domain, remainder taken from reference TRBV5-1 and TRBJ1-4, is KAGVTQTPRYLIKTRGQQVTLSCSPISGHRSVSWYQQTPGQGLQFLFEYFSETQRNKGNFPGRFSGRQFSNSRSEMNVSTLELGDSALYLCASSSGQGNEKLFFGSGTQLSVL.

The chain joins TRBV11-2 to TRBJ2-3, with a possible D match to TRBD2 (5 bases). This CDR3 has 15 amino acids. CDR1 is SGHAT, CDR2 FQNNGV, per germline. The V and J ends lost 2 bases and 1 base respectively, with 10 bases between them. The CDR3 nucleotides read TGTGCCAGCAGCTTAACGGCTAGCCGCACAGATACGCAGTATTTT. Protein: CASSLTASRTDTQYF.

This clone appeared a few times. As DNA, the CDR3 is TGTGCCAGCAGTTCAGCGGGGGGTGGCACAGATACGCAGTATTTT. Translated, it gives CASSSAGGGTDTQYF. This chain uses TRBV28 with TRBJ2-3, with 9 bases identical to TRBD2. The CDR3 runs 15 residues. The germline V gene encodes CDR1 MDHEN and CDR2 SYDVKM. The V gene end was trimmed by 4 bases and the J gene end by 1 base; junction bases not matched to a gene: 3.

The CDR3 loop is CAWSARGAGGWDEQFF. Here the CDR3 DNA reads TGTGCCTGGAGTGCCCGCGGAGCGGGGGGGTGGGATGAGCAGTTCTTC. The chain recombines TRBV30 with TRBJ2-1; TRBD2 matches 10 bases. Germline assignment: CDR1 GTSNPN and CDR2 SVGIG (reference sequence). The ends lost 1 base at V and 8 bases at J; junction bases unmatched: 11. This CDR3 spans 16 amino acids.